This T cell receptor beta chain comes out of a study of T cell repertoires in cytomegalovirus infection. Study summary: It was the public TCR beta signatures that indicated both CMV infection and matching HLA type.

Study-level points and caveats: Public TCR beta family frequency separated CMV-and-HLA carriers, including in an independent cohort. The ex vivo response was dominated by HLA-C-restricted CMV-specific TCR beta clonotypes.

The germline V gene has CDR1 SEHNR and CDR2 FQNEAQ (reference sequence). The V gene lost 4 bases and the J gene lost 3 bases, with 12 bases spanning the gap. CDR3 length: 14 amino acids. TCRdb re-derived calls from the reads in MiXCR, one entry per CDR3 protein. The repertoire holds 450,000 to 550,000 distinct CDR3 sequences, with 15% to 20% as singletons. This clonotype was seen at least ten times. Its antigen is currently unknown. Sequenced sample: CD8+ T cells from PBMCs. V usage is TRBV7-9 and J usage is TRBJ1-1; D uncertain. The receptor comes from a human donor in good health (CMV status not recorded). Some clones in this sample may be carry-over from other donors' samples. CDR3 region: CASSSGGLDTEAFF. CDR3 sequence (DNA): TGTGCCAGCAGCTCGGGAGGCCTGGACACTGAAGCTTTCTTT.